These T cell receptor beta chains were read from a single sample in a study of T cell responses to AZD1222 COVID-19 vaccine. Some clones are missing from TCRdb's copy, which holds only in-frame ones; the method was immunoSEQ multiplex PCR. The repertoire holds 50,000 or so clones, with about 80% as singletons. Sequences were derived from peripheral blood, sampled 28 days after the second AZD1222 dose. These receptors were collected from an adult who received the AZD1222 COVID-19 vaccine. The CDR3 runs from the conserved cysteine through the conserved F or W. A D gene is named only where the DNA matches it firmly. Not all rows give a size; the values are once, few, many and, for expanded clones, a class.

v_gene	abundance	j_gene	d_gene	CDR3aa	CDR3nt
TRBV6-2/TRBV6-3	.	TRBJ1-3	.	CASSSRQSSGNTIYF	TGTGCCAGCAGTTCCCGACAGAGCTCTGGAAACACCATATATTTT
TRBV24-1	.	TRBJ2-6	.	CATSDPGASGANVLTF	TGTGCCACCAGTGATCCCGGGGCCTCTGGGGCCAACGTCCTGACTTTC
TRBV19	.	TRBJ1-3	TRBD1	CASSMGRDSAGNTIYF	TGTGCCAGTAGTATGGGACGGGACAGCGCTGGAAACACCATATATTTT
TRBV15	.	TRBJ1-6	.	CATSKQGNNSPLHF	TGTGCCACCAGCAAACAGGGAAATAATTCACCCCTCCACTTT
TRBV28	.	TRBJ1-3	TRBD1	CASSKTGGRGNTIYF	TGTGCCAGCAGTAAGACAGGGGGCAGAGGAAACACCATATATTTT
TRBV7-3	.	TRBJ2-1	.	CASSPAASSYNEQFF	TGTGCCAGCAGCCCAGCGGCTAGCTCCTACAATGAGCAGTTCTTC
TRBV27	.	TRBJ2-1	TRBD2	CASSLTSGRIDEQFF	TGTGCCAGCAGTTTAACTAGCGGGAGGATCGATGAGCAGTTCTTC
TRBV5-1	.	TRBJ2-7	.	CASSLEVGEQYF	TGCGCCAGCAGCTTGGAGGTAGGCGAGCAGTACTTC
TRBV5-6	.	TRBJ1-6	.	CASSGQGINSPLHF	TGTGCCAGCAGTGGGCAGGGTATTAATTCACCCCTCCACTTT
TRBV7-9	once	TRBJ1-1	.	CASSRQGLDTEAFF	TGTGCCAGCAGCCGTCAGGGCCTCGACACTGAAGCTTTCTTT
TRBV28	.	TRBJ2-5	.	CASSSGRGREETQYF	TGTGCCAGCAGTTCCGGGCGTGGCAGGGAAGAGACCCAGTACTTC
TRBV20-1	.	TRBJ2-3	.	CSASPQDTQYF	TGCAGTGCTAGTCCCCAGGATACGCAGTATTTT
TRBV4-1	few	TRBJ2-7	.	CASSQGVEGEQYF	TGCGCCAGCAGCCAAGGAGTTGAGGGGGAGCAGTACTTC
TRBV2	.	TRBJ1-1	.	CASRKQGTNTEAFF	TGTGCCAGCAGAAAACAGGGTACGAACACTGAAGCTTTCTTT
TRBV3-1/TRBV3-2	.	TRBJ2-2	.	CASSQEGVGSNTGELFF	TGTGCCAGCAGCCAAGAGGGGGTGGGGTCGAACACCGGGGAGCTGTTTTTT
TRBV28	.	TRBJ1-1	.	CASSFGRKNTEAFF	TGTGCCAGCAGTTTCGGCAGAAAGAACACTGAAGCTTTCTTT
TRBV7-2	.	TRBJ1-1	.	CASSFVSSTEAFF	TGTGCCAGCAGCTTCGTGAGTAGCACTGAAGCTTTCTTT
TRBV19	.	TRBJ1-1	TRBD1	CASSTGTGQNTEAFF	TGTGCCAGTAGTACCGGGACAGGCCAGAACACTGAAGCTTTCTTT
TRBV7-2	.	TRBJ2-7	.	CASSKPSGSYEQYF	TGTGCCAGCAGCAAACCATCGGGGTCCTACGAGCAGTACTTC
TRBV18	.	TRBJ2-7	.	CASSPGREGYEQYF	TGTGCCAGCTCACCAGGAAGGGAAGGCTACGAGCAGTACTTC
TRBV3-1/TRBV3-2	.	TRBJ1-6	TRBD1	CASSQTTGESPLHF	TGTGCCAGCAGCCAGACGACAGGGGAGTCACCCCTCCACTTT